The present T cell receptor (beta chain) was sequenced within a study of cytomegalovirus exposure and HLA in healthy donors. In regard to this clone: Its antigen remains unknown.

Both 60 Vbeta primers and 13 Jbeta primers went into the PCR. TCRdb keeps only in-frame clones here, not all; method: immunoSEQ multiplex PCR. This table has around 90,000 clones, 86% appearing once. Points from the study as a whole: Available immune exposure information was restricted to CMV serostatus only. Later analysis showed TCR association rates varying by HLA locus, highest for DRB1 and lowest for HLA-C. Cytomegalovirus status, reportedly, was diagnosed with high specificity and sensitivity by the classifier. Earlier findings revealed that most TCR beta V segments proved productive either about 87% or about 30% of the time.

The CDR3 runs 11 residues. V was shortened by 5 bases and J by 5 bases, with 6 bases between the two germline ends. Per the germline V gene, CDR1 is MNHEY and CDR2 is SMNVEV (reference sequence). The clonotype comes from a man aged 25 to 40 in good health and CMV-seropositive. The sequenced sample consisted of PBMCs. This sequence joins TRBV27 and TRBJ2-5; no definite D call. CDR3 sequence: CASSPLETQYF. The CDR3 coding sequence is TGTGCCAGCAGTCCACTCGAGACCCAGTACTTC.